Given below is one T cell receptor beta chain in context. What this receptor recognizes is not known. One base away there is no much larger clone; base qualities are not given. The record originates from a study of CD8 T cells in ankylosing spondylitis (dated by TCRdb to about 2017). With respect to the entire study: The study set out to find disease-linked TCR variants by profiling T cell receptor beta repertoires in ankylosing spondylitis patients and healthy donors. Peripheral blood was sampled, and synovial fluid was additionally collected from ankylosing spondylitis patients. In total, the full study cohort was made up of roughly 110 healthy donors and more than 20 ankylosing spondylitis patients.

Spanning cysteine to phenylalanine, the CDR3 consists of 13 amino acids. CDR3 DNA only is kept here, 39 bases in frame from base 1. V is cut by 3 bases and J by 7 bases, and the space between the germline ends is 13 bases. Based on the germline V gene, the CDR1 and CDR2 sequences are SGHTA and FQGNSA. The paper as a whole reports these results and caveats: Some TCR beta motif variants had previously been reported in synovial fluid and blood of reactive arthritis patients, which suggested common disease-initiation mechanisms. The disease-linked clones had a CD8+ phenotype and were found at relatively low frequencies in peripheral blood. Blood from ankylosing spondylitis patients appeared to be characterized by a TCR beta motif composed of about eight highly homologous amino acid variants. According to the report, matched synovial fluid samples from ankylosing spondylitis patients were significantly enriched for the disease-linked clones.

Sequencing instrument: Illumina HiSeq 2500. Quantitative 5'-RACE with molecular barcodes was the method used to prepare the TCR beta libraries. In the paper's pipeline: A new computational method, built on a probabilistic model of VDJ rearrangement, was used to identify disease-linked TCR variants. TCRdb ran its own pipeline on the public reads, namely fastp trimming at Q25 and MiXCR clone calling, and kept in-frame beta chains. Rows merge per CDR3 protein into single entries with the most common DNA and genes. These V and J calls derive from TCRdb rather than the authors' analysis. This sample gives some 300,000 distinct CDR3 sequences in total; about 20% of them show up just once. The top ten clonotypes cover 3.5% of the sample.

Material for sequencing was blood, either unsorted or a sorted T cell fraction (not recorded which). Recombination linked TRBV7-2 to TRBJ2-7; the D gene cannot be named for sure. This clonotype was sampled from a female donor with ankylosing spondylitis or in good health (not recorded which). At the DNA level, the sequence is TGTGCCAGCAGCTTTAAGAGACAAGGGGAGCAGTACTTC. Translated, it gives CASSFKRQGEQYF.